This TCR beta chain was profiled in a study of CD8+CD57+ T cells in acquired aplastic anemia. Germline-derived CDR1 and CDR2 are KGHDR and SFDVKD. The CDR3 runs to 19 residues. All patients picked for sequencing had shown, by flow cytometry, an expansion of CD8+CD57+ cells. Every patient was diagnosed with severe acquired aplastic anemia. Turning to this clonotype: Its antigen remains unidentified. Sequence at one end of the junction differs from germline and may be a read error.

Points from the study as a whole: Shared by patients and controls, around 27 CD8+ CDR3s were abundant in patients.

Genomic DNA was employed as the template in profiling TCR beta VDJ and CDR3. From the reads, TCRdb called clonotypes with MiXCR, one entry per CDR3 protein. The sample has approximately 250,000 distinct CDR3 sequences; approximately 80% are singletons. The V gene is TRBV24-1, the J gene TRBJ1-2, with 7 bases fitting TRBD1. Material for sequencing was sorted CD4+, CD8+, or CD8+CD57+ T cells (not recorded which) from PBMCs. The TCR originated in a human donor with aplastic anemia. Written as DNA, the CDR3 is TGTGCCACCGGTGACAAGAAAACAGGGGTCGGAGGGTCAAACTATGGCTACACCTTC. This codes for CATGDKKTGVGGSNYGYTF.